This TCR beta chain was recovered during a study of T cells in women clearing cervical HPV infection. Findings and limits, study-wide: Controls had more TRBV6-7 (around 0.15%) than cases (about 0.11%). Richness differences could reflect unmeasured T-cell content per sample. Combining TCR richness with V gene abundances gave roughly 0.8 AUC.

Concerning this clone itself: Its antigen is not known. Read data end 3 residues before the CDR3 end; the end is taken from the germline J gene.

The V gene's germline CDR1 is SGHRS and CDR2 YFSETQ. The V and J ends lost 3 bases and 4 bases respectively, with 13 bases between them. The CDR3 has 14 amino acids. Repertoires were generated with immunoSEQ multiplex PCR, while TCRdb's copy carries only in-frame clones and drops some. Its table records just over 20,000 clones. Cervical HPV DNA detected by MY09/MY11 PCR, typed by dot-blot. This chain uses TRBV5-1 with TRBJ1-1, with D possibly matching TRBD1 (5 bases). This receptor was identified in a woman aged 18 to 75 with a cervical HPV16 infection that either progressed to CIN3+ or cleared (not recorded which). Sequenced: blood buffy coat. The part of the CDR3 DNA that was read is TGCGCCAGCAGCTCCATCGGGGGGGGCACTGAA. The encoded protein is CASSSIGGGTE. The whole CDR3 sequence is CASSSIGGGTEAFF. Drawing the rest from reference TRBV5-1 and TRBJ1-1, the complete variable domain is KAGVTQTPRYLIKTRGQQVTLSCSPISGHRSVSWYQQTPGQGLQFLFEYFSETQRNKGNFPGRFSGRQFSNSRSEMNVSTLELGDSALYLCASSSIGGGTEAFFGQGTRLTVV.